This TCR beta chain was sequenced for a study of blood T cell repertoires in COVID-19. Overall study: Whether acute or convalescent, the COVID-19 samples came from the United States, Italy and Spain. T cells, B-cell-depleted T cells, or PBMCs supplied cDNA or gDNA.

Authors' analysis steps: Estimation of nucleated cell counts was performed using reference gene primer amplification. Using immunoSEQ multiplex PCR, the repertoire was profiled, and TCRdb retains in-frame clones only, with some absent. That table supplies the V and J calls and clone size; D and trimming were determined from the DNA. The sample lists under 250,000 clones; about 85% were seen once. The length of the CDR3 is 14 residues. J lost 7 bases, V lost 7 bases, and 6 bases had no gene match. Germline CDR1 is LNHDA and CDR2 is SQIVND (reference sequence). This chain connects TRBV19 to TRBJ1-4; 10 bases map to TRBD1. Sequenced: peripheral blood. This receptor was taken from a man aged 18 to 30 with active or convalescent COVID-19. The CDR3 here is CASTPGQGSEKLFF. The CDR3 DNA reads TGTGCCAGTACCCCGGGACAGGGGAGTGAAAAACTGTTTTTT.